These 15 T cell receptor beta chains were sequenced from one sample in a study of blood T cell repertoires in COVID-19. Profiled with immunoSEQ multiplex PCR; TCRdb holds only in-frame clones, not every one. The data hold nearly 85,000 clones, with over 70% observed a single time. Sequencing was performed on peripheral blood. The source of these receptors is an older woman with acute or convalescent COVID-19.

This chain's CDR3 is CASSLSGTSSQETQYF. The CDR3 coding sequence is TGTGCCAGCAGCCTTTCCGGGACTAGCAGCCAAGAGACCCAGTACTTC. The genes are TRBV7-9 and TRBJ2-5, with TRBD2 matching over 9 bases. CDR3 length: 16 amino acids. Germline lookup yields CDR1 SEHNR and CDR2 FQNEAQ (reference sequence). Trimming cost V 5 bases and J 1 base; bases outside gene matches: 8.

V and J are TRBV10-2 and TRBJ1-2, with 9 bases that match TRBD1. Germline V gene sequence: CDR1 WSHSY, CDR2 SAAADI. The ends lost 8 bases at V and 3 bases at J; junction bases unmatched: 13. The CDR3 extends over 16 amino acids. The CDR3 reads CASLKNRDRAYYGYTF. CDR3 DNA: TGCGCCAGCCTCAAGAACCGGGACAGGGCTTACTATGGCTACACCTTC.

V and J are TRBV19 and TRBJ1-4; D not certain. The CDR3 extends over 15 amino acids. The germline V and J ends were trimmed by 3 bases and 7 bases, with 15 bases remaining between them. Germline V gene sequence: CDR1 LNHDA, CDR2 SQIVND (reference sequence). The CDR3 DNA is TGTGCCAGTAGTATCCCCGGGTGGCGCGGTGAAAAACTGTTTTTT. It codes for CASSIPGWRGEKLFF. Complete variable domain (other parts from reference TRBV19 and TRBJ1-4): DGGITQSPKYLFRKEGQNVTLSCEQNLNHDAMYWYRQDPGQGLRLIYYSQIVNDFQKGDIAEGYSVSREKKESFPLTVTSAQKNPTAFYLCASSIPGWRGEKLFFGSGTQLSVL.

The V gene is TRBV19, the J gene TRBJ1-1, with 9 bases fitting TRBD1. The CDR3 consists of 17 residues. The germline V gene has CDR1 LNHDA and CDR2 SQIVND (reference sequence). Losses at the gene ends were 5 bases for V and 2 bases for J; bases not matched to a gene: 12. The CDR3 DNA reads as TGTGCCAGTAGTCCATCGTACCTGGGACAGGGAAACACTGAAGCTTTCTTT. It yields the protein CASSPSYLGQGNTEAFF.

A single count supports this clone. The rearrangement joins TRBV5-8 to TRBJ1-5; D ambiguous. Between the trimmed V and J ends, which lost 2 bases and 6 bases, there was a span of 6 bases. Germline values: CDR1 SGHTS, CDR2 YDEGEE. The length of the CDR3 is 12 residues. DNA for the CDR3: TGTGCCAGCAGCTTTCTATCTCAGCCCCAGCATTTT. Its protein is CASSFLSQPQHF.

The CDR3 region has the DNA TGTGCCACCAGTGAGGGGGCAGGTGATACGCAGTATTTT. Amino acid sequence: CATSEGAGDTQYF. The chain combines TRBV24-1 with TRBJ2-3; possible D gene TRBD1, 6 bases. CDR3 size: 13 residues. Germline assignment: CDR1 KGHDR and CDR2 SFDVKD. Trimming removed 4 bases at V and 6 bases at J, with 10 bases between.

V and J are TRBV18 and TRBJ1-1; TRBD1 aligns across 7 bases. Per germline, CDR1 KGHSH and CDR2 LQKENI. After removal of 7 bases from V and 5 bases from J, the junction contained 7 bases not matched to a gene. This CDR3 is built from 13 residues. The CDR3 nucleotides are TGTGCCAGCTTGGAGGGGGCAAGGACTGAAGCTTTCTTT. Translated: CASLEGARTEAFF.

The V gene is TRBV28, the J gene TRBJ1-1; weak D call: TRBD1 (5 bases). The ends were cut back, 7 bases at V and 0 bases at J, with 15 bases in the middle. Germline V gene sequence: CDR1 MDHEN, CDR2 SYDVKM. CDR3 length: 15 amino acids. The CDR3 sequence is CASTSWGEMNTEAFF. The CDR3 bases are TGTGCCAGCACCTCGTGGGGGGAGATGAACACTGAAGCTTTCTTT.

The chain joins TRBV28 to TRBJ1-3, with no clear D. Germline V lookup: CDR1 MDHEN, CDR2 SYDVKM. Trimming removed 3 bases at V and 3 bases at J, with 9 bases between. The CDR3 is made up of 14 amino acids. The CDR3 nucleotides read TGTGCCAGCAGTTTCGGTGGAGTTGGAAACACCATATATTTT. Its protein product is CASSFGGVGNTIYF.

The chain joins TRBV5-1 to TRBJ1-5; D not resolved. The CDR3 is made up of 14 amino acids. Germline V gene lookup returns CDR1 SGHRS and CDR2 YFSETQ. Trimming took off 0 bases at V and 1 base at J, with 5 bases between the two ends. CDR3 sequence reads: CASSLGLSNQPQHF. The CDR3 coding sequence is TGCGCCAGCAGCTTGGGACTGAGCAATCAGCCCCAGCATTTT.

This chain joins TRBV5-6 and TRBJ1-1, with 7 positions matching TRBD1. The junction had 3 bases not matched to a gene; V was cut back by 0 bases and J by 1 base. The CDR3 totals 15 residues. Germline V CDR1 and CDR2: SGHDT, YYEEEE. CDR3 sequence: CASSLGDSWNTEAFF. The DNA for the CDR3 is TGTGCCAGCAGCTTGGGGGACAGCTGGAACACTGAAGCTTTCTTT.

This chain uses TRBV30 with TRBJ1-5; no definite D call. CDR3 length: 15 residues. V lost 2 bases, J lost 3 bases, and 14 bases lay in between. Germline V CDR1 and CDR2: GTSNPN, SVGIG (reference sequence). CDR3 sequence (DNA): TGTGCCTGGAGTCTCAGCCGAGGGCTCAATCAGCCCCAGCATTTT. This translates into CAWSLSRGLNQPQHF.

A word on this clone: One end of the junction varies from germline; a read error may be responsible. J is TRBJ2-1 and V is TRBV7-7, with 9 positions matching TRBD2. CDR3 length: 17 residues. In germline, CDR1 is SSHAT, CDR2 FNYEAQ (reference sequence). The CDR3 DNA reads TGTGCTAGCAGCTCAGGACTAGCGAGTAGCTCCTACAATGAGCAGTTCTTC. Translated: CASSSGLASSSYNEQFF. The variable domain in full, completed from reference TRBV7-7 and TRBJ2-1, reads GAGVSQSPRYKVTKRGQDVTLRCDPISSHATLYWYQQALGQGPEFLTYFNYEAQPDKSGLPSDRFSAERPEGSISTLTIQRTEQRDSAMYRCASSSGLASSSYNEQFFGPGTRLTVL.

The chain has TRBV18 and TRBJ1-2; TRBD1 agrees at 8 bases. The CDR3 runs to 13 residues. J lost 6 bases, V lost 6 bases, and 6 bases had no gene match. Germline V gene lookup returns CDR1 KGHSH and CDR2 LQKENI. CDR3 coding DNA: TGTGCCAGCTCTCCGGACAGGGAGGATGGCTACACCTTC. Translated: CASSPDREDGYTF.

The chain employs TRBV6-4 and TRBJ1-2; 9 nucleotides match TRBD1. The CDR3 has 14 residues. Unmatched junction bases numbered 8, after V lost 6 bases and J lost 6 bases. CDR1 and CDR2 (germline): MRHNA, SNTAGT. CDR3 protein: CASSQDRGVDGYTF. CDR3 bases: TGTGCCAGCAGCCAGGACAGGGGAGTTGATGGCTACACCTTC.